This TCR beta chain appears in the sequencing data of a study of cytomegalovirus exposure and HLA in healthy donors. The overall study: Drawn from HLA-typed donors, some 80 million unique TCRs were held in an early data release. Among the approximately 400 donors who were genotyped, approximately 83% fell in the genetic ancestry cluster that is associated with self-reported Caucasian donors.

V lost 1 base, J lost 1 base, and 13 bases stayed unmatched. Looked up from germline, CDR1 is SGHDT and CDR2 is YYEEEE. The CDR3 covers 19 residues. Primers: 60 Vbeta forward and 13 Jbeta reverse. Per the original methods: Later, roughly 80 million unique TCR beta chains were counted in an analysis, and about 10 million of them were shared. Using immunoSEQ multiplex PCR, the repertoire was profiled, and TCRdb retains in-frame clones only, with some absent. That table supplies the V and J calls and clone size; D and trimming were determined from the DNA. Among some 96,000 clones, roughly three quarters were seen once, and the ten largest hold about 0.79%.

The clonotype was recovered from a woman aged 55-70 years in good health and CMV-seronegative. Sequenced sample: PBMCs. This chain uses TRBV5-6 with TRBJ2-3, with 9 bases matching TRBD2. CDR3 in amino acids: CASSLRSGGILVRTDTQYF. In nucleotides, the CDR3 is TGTGCCAGCAGCTTGAGAAGCGGGGGGATACTTGTCCGCACAGATACGCAGTATTTT.